This T cell receptor (beta chain) was found in a study of vaccination and CD4 T cells after COVID-19. Study context: Median draw time for post-COVID samples was 95 to 110 days post-diagnosis (range 35 to 161). Samples were taken after vaccination, a median of approximately 72 days after dose two, with a range of 14 to 241. General study points: Looking at convalescent patients, 304 of their 307 vaccine-specific clones were spike mono-reactive.

The treatment: approximately nine-day PBMC culture with coronavirus spike peptide pools or control peptides (ViraFEST assay). Following expansion of antigen-specific T cells with peptide pools, ViraFEST then sequenced TCRs. The Oncomine TCR Beta short-read assay was applied to DNA of cultured CD4+ T cells. TCRdb passed the PCR reads through MiXCR, listing each CDR3 protein once. The sample consists of about 21,000 distinct CDR3 sequences, about 42% of them appearing once. V lost 4 bases to trimming and J lost 8 bases; unmatched junction nucleotides: 2. There are 13 residues in the CDR3. The V gene's germline CDR1 is SGHVS and CDR2 FQNEAQ. This clonotype was recorded a few times. Its specificity is not known.

The chain combines TRBV7-8 with TRBJ1-2; TRBD1 agrees at 12 bases. This clonotype was obtained from a human donor who received a COVID-19 vaccine. The starting material was CD4+ T cells from blood, cultured in vitro, obtained before SARS-CoV-2 vaccination. The CDR3 loop is CASSWDRGQGYTF. The CDR3, as DNA: TGTGCCAGCAGCTGGGACAGGGGGCAAGGCTACACCTTC. Filled out from reference TRBV7-8 and TRBJ1-2, the complete variable domain reads GAGVSQSPRYKVAKRGQDVALRCDPISGHVSLFWYQQALGQGPEFLTYFQNEAQLDKSGLPSDRFFAERPEGSVSTLKIQRTQQEDSAVYLCASSWDRGQGYTFGSGTRLTVV.